This TCR beta chain was sequenced for a study of PD-1 blockade in classical Hodgkin lymphoma. Germline V lookup: CDR1 MGHRA, CDR2 YSYEKL. The CDR3 spans 15 residues. The V segment lost 1 base and the J segment 2 bases; nucleotides outside the gene matches: 5. Findings and caveats of the study: Undefined causes, possibly disease activity or prior therapy, underlie the repertoire differences. Relapsed/refractory patients reportedly had lower baseline diversity than newly diagnosed patients.

After autologous stem cell transplantation all patients relapsed, and prior brentuximab vedotin exposure differed between cohorts. A single count supports this clone. Antigen specificity is unknown. The protocol was immunoSEQ multiplex PCR, while the TCRdb copy is restricted to in-frame clones and leaves out a portion. The sample holds fewer than 20,000 clones, 86% seen once. The input for sequencing was peripheral blood mononuclear cells (PBMCs), taken before the second cycle of nivolumab. The chain carries TRBV4-1 and TRBJ2-7; 7 bases map to TRBD1. The clonotype comes from a human donor with classical Hodgkin lymphoma. The DNA of the CDR3 is TGCGCCAGCAGCCAAGCCGGGACAGCAGCCTACGAGCAGTACTTC. This encodes CASSQAGTAAYEQYF.